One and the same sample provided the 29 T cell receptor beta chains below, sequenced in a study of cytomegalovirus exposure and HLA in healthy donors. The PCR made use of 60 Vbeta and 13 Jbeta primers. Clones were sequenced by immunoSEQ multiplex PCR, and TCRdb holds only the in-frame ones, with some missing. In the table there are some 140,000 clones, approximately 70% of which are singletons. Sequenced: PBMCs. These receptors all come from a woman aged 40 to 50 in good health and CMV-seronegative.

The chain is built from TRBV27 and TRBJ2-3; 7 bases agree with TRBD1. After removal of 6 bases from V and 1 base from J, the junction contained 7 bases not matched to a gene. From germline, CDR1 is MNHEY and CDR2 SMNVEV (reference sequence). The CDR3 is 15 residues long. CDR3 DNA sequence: TGTGCCAGCAGCCTACTTGGACAGGGCACAGATACGCAGTATTTT. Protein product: CASSLLGQGTDTQYF.

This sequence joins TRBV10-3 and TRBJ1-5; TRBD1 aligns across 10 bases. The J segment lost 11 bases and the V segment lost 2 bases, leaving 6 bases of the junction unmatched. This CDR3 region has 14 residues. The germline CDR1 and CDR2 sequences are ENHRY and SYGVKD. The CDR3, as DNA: TGTGCCATCAGTGAGGGGGACAGGGGTCGGGCCCAGCATTTT. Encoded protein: CAISEGDRGRAQHF.

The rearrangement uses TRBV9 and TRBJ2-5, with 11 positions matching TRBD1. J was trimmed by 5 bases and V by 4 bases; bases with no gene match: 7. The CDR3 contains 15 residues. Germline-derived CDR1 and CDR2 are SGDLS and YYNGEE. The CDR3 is CASSLGTGGGETQYF. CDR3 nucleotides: TGTGCCAGCAGCCTAGGGACAGGGGGTGGGGAGACCCAGTACTTC.

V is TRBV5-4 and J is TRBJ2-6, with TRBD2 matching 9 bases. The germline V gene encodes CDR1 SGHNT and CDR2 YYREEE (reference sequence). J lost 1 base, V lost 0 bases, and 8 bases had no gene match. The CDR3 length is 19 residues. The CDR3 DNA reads TGTGCCAGCAGCTTGGATGCCAGCGGGGGGTTATCTGGGGCCAACGTCCTGACTTTC. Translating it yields CASSLDASGGLSGANVLTF. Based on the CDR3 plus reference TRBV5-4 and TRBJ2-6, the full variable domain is ETGVTQSPTHLIKTRGQQVTLRCSSQSGHNTVSWYQQALGQGPQFIFQYYREEENGRGNFPPRFSGLQFPNYSSELNVNALELDDSALYLCASSLDASGGLSGANVLTFGAGSRLTVL.

This CDR3 reads CASSLGIGAYNSPLHF. Written as DNA, the CDR3 is TGTGCCAGCAGCTTGGGCATCGGGGCCTATAATTCACCCCTCCACTTT. The gene calls are TRBV7-2 and TRBJ1-6, with D uncertain. Germline V gene sequence: CDR1 SGHTA, CDR2 FQGNSA. Trimming cost V 3 bases and J 2 bases, with 11 bases left between them. The CDR3 consists of 16 residues.

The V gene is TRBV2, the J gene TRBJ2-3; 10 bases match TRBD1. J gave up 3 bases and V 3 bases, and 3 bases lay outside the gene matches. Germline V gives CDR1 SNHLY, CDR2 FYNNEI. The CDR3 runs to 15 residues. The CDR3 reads CASSDPGQGTDTQYF. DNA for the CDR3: TGTGCCAGCAGTGACCCGGGACAGGGGACAGATACGCAGTATTTT.

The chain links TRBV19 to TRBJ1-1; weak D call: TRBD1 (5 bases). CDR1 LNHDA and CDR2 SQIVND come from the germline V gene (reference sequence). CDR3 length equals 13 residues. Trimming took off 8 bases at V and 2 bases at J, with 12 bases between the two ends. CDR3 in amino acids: CASGWTINTEAFF. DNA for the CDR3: TGTGCCAGTGGGTGGACAATTAACACTGAAGCTTTCTTT. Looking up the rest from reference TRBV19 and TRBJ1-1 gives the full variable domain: DGGITQSPKYLFRKEGQNVTLSCEQNLNHDAMYWYRQDPGQGLRLIYYSQIVNDFQKGDIAEGYSVSREKKESFPLTVTSAQKNPTAFYLCASGWTINTEAFFGQGTRLTVV.

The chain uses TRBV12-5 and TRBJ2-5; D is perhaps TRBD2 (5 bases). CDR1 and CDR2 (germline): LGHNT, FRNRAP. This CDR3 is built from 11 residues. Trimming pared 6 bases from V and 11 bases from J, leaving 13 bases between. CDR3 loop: CASGPGWEQYF. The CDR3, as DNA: TGTGCTAGTGGCCCTGGTTGGGAGCAGTACTTC. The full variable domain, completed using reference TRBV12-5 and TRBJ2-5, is DARVTQTPRHKVTEMGQEVTMRCQPILGHNTVFWYRQTMMQGLELLAYFRNRAPLDDSGMPKDRFSAEMPDATLATLKIQPSEPRDSAVYFCASGPGWEQYFGPGTRLLVL.

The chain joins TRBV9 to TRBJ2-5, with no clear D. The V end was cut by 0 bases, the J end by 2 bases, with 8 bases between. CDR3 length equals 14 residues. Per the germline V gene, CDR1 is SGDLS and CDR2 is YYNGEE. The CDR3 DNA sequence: TGTGCCAGCAGCGTAGGGGCAGTGCAAGAGACCCAGTACTTC. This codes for CASSVGAVQETQYF.

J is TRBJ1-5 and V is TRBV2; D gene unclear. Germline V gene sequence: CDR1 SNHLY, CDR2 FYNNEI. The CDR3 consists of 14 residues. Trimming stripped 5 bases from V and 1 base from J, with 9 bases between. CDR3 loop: CASSKIGSNQPQHF. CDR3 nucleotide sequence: TGTGCCAGCAGTAAAATCGGGAGCAATCAGCCCCAGCATTTT.

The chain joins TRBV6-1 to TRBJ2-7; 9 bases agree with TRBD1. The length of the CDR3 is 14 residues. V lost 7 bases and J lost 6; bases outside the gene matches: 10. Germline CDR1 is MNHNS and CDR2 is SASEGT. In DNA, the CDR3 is TGTGCCAGCAACCCGAGACAGGGGGATGGCGAGCAGTACGTC. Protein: CASNPRQGDGEQYV.

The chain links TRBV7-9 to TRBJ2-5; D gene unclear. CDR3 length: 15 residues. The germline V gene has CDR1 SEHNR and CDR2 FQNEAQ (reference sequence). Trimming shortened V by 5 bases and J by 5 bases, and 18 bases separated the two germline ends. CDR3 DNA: TGTGCCAGCAGCCCATCCGCGGCGGCCTCGGAGACCCAGTACTTC. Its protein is CASSPSAAASETQYF.

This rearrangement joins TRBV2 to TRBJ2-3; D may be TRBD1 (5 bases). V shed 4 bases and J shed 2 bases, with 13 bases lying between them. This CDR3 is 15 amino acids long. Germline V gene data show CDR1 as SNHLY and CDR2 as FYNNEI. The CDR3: CASSASTEYTDTQYF. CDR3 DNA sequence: TGTGCCAGCAGTGCTTCGACAGAGTACACAGATACGCAGTATTTT.

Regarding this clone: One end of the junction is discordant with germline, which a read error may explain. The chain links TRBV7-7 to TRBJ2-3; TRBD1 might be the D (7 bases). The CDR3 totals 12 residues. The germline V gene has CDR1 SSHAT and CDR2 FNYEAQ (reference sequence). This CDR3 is CASSPGGDTQYF. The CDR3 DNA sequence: TGTGCTAGCAGCCCAGGGGGGGATACGCAGTATTTT.

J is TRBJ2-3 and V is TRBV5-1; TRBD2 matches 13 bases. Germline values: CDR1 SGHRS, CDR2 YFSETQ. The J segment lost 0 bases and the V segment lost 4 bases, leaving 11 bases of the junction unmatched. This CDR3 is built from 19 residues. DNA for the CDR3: TGCGCCAGCAGCCCTCAGCCACTAGCGGGGGGGCCCAGCACAGATACGCAGTATTTT. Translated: CASSPQPLAGGPSTDTQYF.

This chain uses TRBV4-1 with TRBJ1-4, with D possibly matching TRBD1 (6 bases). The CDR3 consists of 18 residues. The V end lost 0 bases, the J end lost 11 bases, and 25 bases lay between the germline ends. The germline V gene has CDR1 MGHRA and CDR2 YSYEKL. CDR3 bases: TGCGCCAGCAGCCAAGATGGAAACAGGGATGGGGAATCGCGGAAACTGTTTTTT. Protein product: CASSQDGNRDGESRKLFF.

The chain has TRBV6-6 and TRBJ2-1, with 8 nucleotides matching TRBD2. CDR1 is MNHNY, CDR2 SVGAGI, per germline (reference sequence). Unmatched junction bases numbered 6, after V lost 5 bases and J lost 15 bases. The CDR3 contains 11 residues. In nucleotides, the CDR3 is TGTGCCAGCAGTAAACGGGGGGGCTTGTTCTTC. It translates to CASSKRGGLFF.

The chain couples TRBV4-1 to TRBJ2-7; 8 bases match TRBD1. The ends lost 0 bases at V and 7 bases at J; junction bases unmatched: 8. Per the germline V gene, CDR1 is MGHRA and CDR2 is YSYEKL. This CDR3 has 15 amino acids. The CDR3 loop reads CASSQEGQGAREQYF. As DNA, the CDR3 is TGCGCCAGCAGCCAAGAAGGCCAGGGGGCGCGAGAGCAGTACTTC.

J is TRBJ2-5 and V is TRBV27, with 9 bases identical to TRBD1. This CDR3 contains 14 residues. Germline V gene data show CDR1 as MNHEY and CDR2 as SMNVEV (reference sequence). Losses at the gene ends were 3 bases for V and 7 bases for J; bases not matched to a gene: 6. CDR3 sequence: CASSFQGQGGTQYF. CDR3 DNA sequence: TGTGCCAGCAGTTTTCAGGGACAGGGAGGGACCCAGTACTTC.

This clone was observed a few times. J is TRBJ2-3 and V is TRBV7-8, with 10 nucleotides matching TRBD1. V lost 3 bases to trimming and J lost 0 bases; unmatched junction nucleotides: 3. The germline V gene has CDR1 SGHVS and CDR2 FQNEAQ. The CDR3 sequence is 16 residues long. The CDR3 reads CASSLDRGKSTDTQYF. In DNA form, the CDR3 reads TGTGCCAGCAGCTTGGACAGGGGGAAAAGCACAGATACGCAGTATTTT.

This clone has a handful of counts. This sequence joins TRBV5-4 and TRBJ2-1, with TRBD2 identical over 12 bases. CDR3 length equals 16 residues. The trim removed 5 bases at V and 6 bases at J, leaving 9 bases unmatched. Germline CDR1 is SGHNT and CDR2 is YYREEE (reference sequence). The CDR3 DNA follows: TGTGCCAGCAGGATCTCTAGCGGGGGGGCCTCCAATGAGCAGTTCTTC. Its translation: CASRISSGGASNEQFF.

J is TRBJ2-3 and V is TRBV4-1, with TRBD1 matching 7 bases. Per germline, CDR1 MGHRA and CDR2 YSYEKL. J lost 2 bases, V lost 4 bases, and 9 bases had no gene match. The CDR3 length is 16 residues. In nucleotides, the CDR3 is TGCGCCAGCAGCCCCCTCGACAGGGATGTCACAGATACGCAGTATTTT. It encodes CASSPLDRDVTDTQYF.

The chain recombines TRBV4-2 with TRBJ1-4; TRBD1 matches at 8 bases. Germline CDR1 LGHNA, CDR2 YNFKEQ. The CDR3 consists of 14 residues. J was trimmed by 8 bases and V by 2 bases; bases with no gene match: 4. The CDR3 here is CASSQQGAGEKLFF. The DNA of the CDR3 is TGTGCCAGCAGCCAACAGGGGGCTGGGGAAAAACTGTTTTTT.

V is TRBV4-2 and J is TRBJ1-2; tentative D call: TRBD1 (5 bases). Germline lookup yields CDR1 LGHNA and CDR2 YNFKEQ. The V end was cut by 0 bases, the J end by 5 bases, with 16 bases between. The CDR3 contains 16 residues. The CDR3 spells CASSQDSRRGLYGYTF. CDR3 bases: TGTGCCAGCAGCCAAGATAGCCGTAGGGGATTGTATGGCTACACCTTC.

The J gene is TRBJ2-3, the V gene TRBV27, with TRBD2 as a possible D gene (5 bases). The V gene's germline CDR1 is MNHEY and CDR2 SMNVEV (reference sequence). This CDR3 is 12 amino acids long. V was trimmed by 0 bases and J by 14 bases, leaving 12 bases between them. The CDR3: CASSLSGLAPYF. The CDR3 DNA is TGTGCCAGCAGTTTATCTGGGCTAGCACCGTATTTT.

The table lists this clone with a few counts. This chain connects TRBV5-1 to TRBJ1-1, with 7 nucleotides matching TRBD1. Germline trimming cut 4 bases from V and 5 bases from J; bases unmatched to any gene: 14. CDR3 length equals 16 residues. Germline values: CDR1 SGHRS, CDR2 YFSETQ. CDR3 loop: CASSPTGARGGTEAFF. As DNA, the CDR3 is TGCGCCAGCAGCCCTACAGGGGCTCGGGGTGGGACTGAAGCTTTCTTT. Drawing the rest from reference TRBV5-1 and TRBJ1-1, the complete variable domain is KAGVTQTPRYLIKTRGQQVTLSCSPISGHRSVSWYQQTPGQGLQFLFEYFSETQRNKGNFPGRFSGRQFSNSRSEMNVSTLELGDSALYLCASSPTGARGGTEAFFGQGTRLTVV.

CDR3 coding DNA: TGTGCCAGCAGTGAAGGGACGGGAACCTACGAGCAGTACGTC. This sequence encodes CASSEGTGTYEQYV. This rearrangement joins TRBV6-1 to TRBJ2-7; a weak D match, TRBD2 (5 bases). V lost 1 base to trimming and J lost 2 bases, with 9 bases between them. The CDR3 runs 14 residues. CDR1 and CDR2 from the germline V gene are MNHNS and SASEGT.

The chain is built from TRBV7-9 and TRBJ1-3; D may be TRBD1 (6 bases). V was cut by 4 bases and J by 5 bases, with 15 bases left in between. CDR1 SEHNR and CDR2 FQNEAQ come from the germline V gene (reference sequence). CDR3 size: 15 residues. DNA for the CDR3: TGTGCCAGCAGCTCCTCGCGGACAGTTCGAAACACCATATATTTT. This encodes CASSSSRTVRNTIYF. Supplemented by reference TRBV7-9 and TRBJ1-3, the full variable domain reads DTGVSQNPRHKITKRGQNVTFRCDPISEHNRLYWYRQTLGQGPEFLTYFQNEAQLEKSRLLSDRFSAERPKGSFSTLEIQRTEQGDSAMYLCASSSSRTVRNTIYFGEGSWLTVV.

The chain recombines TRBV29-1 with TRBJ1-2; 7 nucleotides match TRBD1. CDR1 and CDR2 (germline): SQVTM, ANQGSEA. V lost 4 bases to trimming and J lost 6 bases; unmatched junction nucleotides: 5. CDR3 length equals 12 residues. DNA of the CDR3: TGCAGCGTTGTCAGGGGGTCGGATGGCTACACCTTC. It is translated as CSVVRGSDGYTF.